The 32 T cell receptor beta chains given below trace back to one sample, sequenced in a study of blood T cell repertoires in COVID-19. The assay was immunoSEQ multiplex PCR, and TCRdb's table has in-frame clones only and misses some. The sample includes 120,000 or so clones, around 81% seen only once; the top ten take about 11%. Sequencing input: peripheral blood. These receptors were taken from a man aged 60 to 75 with acute or convalescent COVID-19.

This clone was seen only a few times. The chain recombines TRBV28 with TRBJ2-2; D is perhaps TRBD1 (7 bases). V was shortened by 8 bases and J by 7 bases, with 17 bases between the two germline ends. The CDR3 consists of 14 residues. Per germline, CDR1 MDHEN and CDR2 SYDVKM. Here the CDR3 DNA reads TGTGCCAGCTGGTCGGCAGGGGGGATCGGGGAGCTGTTTTTT. As protein: CASWSAGGIGELFF.

The DNA for the CDR3 is TGTGCTAGTGGTTTTCCCGGGTCTCTAGGTGGTTCACCCCTCCACTTT. It yields the protein CASGFPGSLGGSPLHF. This chain uses TRBV12-5 with TRBJ1-6; D not certain. Germline V gives CDR1 LGHNT, CDR2 FRNRAP. V shed 3 bases and J shed 9 bases, with 18 bases lying between them. The CDR3 is 16 amino acids.

This rearrangement joins TRBV5-6 to TRBJ1-6; TRBD1 aligns across 11 bases. Trimming took 3 bases from V and 6 from J; bases not matched to a gene: 5. The CDR3 is made up of 16 amino acids. CDR1 is SGHDT, CDR2 YYEEEE, per germline. CDR3 residues: CASSWGTGGSNSPLHF. The CDR3 nucleotides are TGTGCCAGCAGCTGGGGGACAGGGGGAAGTAATTCACCCCTCCACTTT.

The chain joins TRBV7-9 to TRBJ2-7; 8 nucleotides match TRBD1. Germline V gene lookup returns CDR1 SEHNR and CDR2 FQNEAQ (reference sequence). Losses at the gene ends were 4 bases for V and 0 bases for J; bases not matched to a gene: 11. The CDR3 loop spans 17 amino acids. The chain's CDR3 is CASSSLGDRTPSYEQYF. CDR3 coding DNA: TGTGCCAGCAGCTCCCTGGGGGACAGGACCCCCTCCTACGAGCAGTACTTC.

The sample holds a few counts of this clone. V is TRBV7-9 and J is TRBJ1-1, with D unresolved. From germline, CDR1 is SEHNR and CDR2 FQNEAQ (reference sequence). V was cut by 5 bases and J by 1 base, with 14 bases left in between. The CDR3 is 15 residues long. The CDR3 coding sequence is TGTGCCAGCAGCACAGCTCCTGGGTGGAACACTGAAGCTTTCTTT. Translation gives CASSTAPGWNTEAFF.

The gene calls are TRBV11-2 and TRBJ2-1; D perhaps matches TRBD1 (6 bases). CDR1 and CDR2 from the germline V gene are SGHAT and FQNNGV. The CDR3 has 14 residues. V lost 1 base, J lost 8 bases, and 12 bases lay in between. The CDR3 spells CASSLVGRGDEQFF. CDR3 DNA sequence: TGTGCCAGCAGCTTAGTGGGCAGGGGCGATGAGCAGTTCTTC.

This chain links TRBV10-1 with TRBJ2-7; D is possibly TRBD2 (6 bases). Germline V CDR1 and CDR2: WNHNN, SYGVQD (reference sequence). The CDR3 totals 15 residues. V shed 2 bases and J shed 1 base, with 12 bases lying between them. The DNA of the CDR3 is TGCGCCAGCAGTGAGGGGGCTAGCGCGTCCTACGAGCAGTACTTC. Amino acids: CASSEGASASYEQYF.

This clone came up a few times. The chain has TRBV19 and TRBJ2-7, with 10 bases aligning to TRBD1. Germline loops: CDR1 LNHDA, CDR2 SQIVND (reference sequence). J gave up 3 bases and V 5 bases, and 4 bases lay outside the gene matches. The CDR3 contains 14 residues. The CDR3 nucleotides are TGTGCCAGTAGTGCCGGGACAGGGGTCTACGAGCAGTACTTC. Its protein product is CASSAGTGVYEQYF.

V usage is TRBV29-1 and J usage is TRBJ1-2; D remains ambiguous. Trimming left V 2 bases short and J 1 base short, with 8 bases between. The germline V gene encodes CDR1 SQVTM and CDR2 ANQGSEA. CDR3 length equals 13 residues. The CDR3 DNA sequence: TGCAGCGTTGAAATCAACGGTAACTATGGCTACACCTTC. As protein: CSVEINGNYGYTF.

This chain joins TRBV12-3 or TRBV12-4 and TRBJ2-5; D gene unclear. V dropped 3 bases and J dropped 1 base, with 6 bases sitting between them. The CDR3 spans 13 residues. The CDR3 loop is CASSFRSQETQYF. The CDR3 nucleotides read TGTGCCAGCAGTTTCCGCAGCCAAGAGACCCAGTACTTC.

Notes on this clone: At the DNA level, this CDR3 is encoded by other sequences in the same sample as well. The chain couples TRBV7-3 to TRBJ2-2; no clear D. Germline-derived CDR1 and CDR2 are SGHTA and FQGTGA. The CDR3 has 12 residues. The germline V and J ends were trimmed by 2 bases and 6 bases, with 4 bases remaining between them. The CDR3 DNA follows: TGTGCCAGCAGCTTAGAGCCCGGGGAGCTGTTTTTT. This encodes CASSLEPGELFF.

This chain links TRBV28 with TRBJ2-1; 8 nucleotides line up with TRBD2. The V gene end was trimmed by 4 bases and the J gene end by 10 bases; junction bases not matched to a gene: 12. Germline lookup yields CDR1 MDHEN and CDR2 SYDVKM. The CDR3 consists of 15 residues. As DNA, the CDR3 is TGTGCCAGCAGTTCATCCGGGACTAGGACTTGGGAGCAGTTCTTC. Translating it yields CASSSSGTRTWEQFF. Full variable domain (outside the CDR3, taken from reference TRBV28 and TRBJ2-1): DVKVTQSSRYLVKRTGEKVFLECVQDMDHENMFWYRQDPGLGLRLIYFSYDVKMKEKGDIPEGYSVSREKKERFSLILESASTNQTSMYLCASSSSGTRTWEQFFGPGTRLTVL.

The chain employs TRBV28 and TRBJ2-7; 8 bases map to TRBD1. CDR3 length: 15 amino acids. After removal of 7 bases from V and 6 bases from J, the junction contained 14 bases not matched to a gene. In germline, CDR1 is MDHEN, CDR2 SYDVKM. The CDR3 loop reads CASTPGGRSSREQYF. The CDR3 nucleotides read TGTGCCAGCACCCCAGGGGGCCGCTCCTCTCGCGAGCAGTACTTC.

The chain carries TRBV5-1 and TRBJ1-4, with D maybe TRBD1 (5 bases). The CDR3 extends over 15 amino acids. Trimming stripped 3 bases from V and 5 bases from J, with 14 bases between. Per germline, CDR1 SGHRS and CDR2 YFSETQ. Here the CDR3 reads CASSSGLGGNEKLFF. The DNA for the CDR3 is TGCGCCAGCAGCTCCGGCTTGGGGGGGAATGAAAAACTGTTTTTT.

The genes are TRBV7-3 and TRBJ1-2; TRBD1 matches at 10 bases. J gave up 7 bases and V 5 bases, and 7 bases lay outside the gene matches. The germline V gene has CDR1 SGHTA and CDR2 FQGTGA. CDR3 length: 14 amino acids. As DNA, the CDR3 is TGTGCCAGCAGCAAAGGGGACAGGGGTTTTGGCTACACCTTC. As protein: CASSKGDRGFGYTF.

This clone has a handful of counts. The chain links TRBV19 to TRBJ2-1; possible D gene TRBD2, 5 bases. Looked up from germline, CDR1 is LNHDA and CDR2 is SQIVND (reference sequence). The CDR3 runs to 14 residues. The V gene lost 0 bases and the J gene lost 4 bases, with 7 bases spanning the gap. CDR3 protein: CASSIEAEYNEQFF. The CDR3 DNA reads as TGTGCCAGTAGTATAGAAGCGGAATACAATGAGCAGTTCTTC.

The chain combines TRBV10-3 with TRBJ1-6; 11 bases are a match to TRBD1. CDR1 and CDR2 from the germline V gene are ENHRY and SYGVKD. V shed 2 bases, J shed 7 bases, and the junction held 1 base outside the gene matches. The CDR3 consists of 15 residues. For the CDR3, the DNA is TGTGCCATCAGTGAGGGGACAGGGGGGAATTCACCCCTCCACTTT. This gives the protein CAISEGTGGNSPLHF.

The V and J genes are TRBV28 and TRBJ2-6; D possibly corresponds to TRBD1 (6 bases). The CDR3 is 19 amino acids. V dropped 5 bases and J dropped 1 base, with 21 bases sitting between them. The germline V gene has CDR1 MDHEN and CDR2 SYDVKM. The CDR3 DNA reads TGTGCCAGCAGTCTCCGAAGGGGCAGGGGCTCGTCTGGGGCCAACGTCCTGACTTTC. Residues: CASSLRRGRGSSGANVLTF.

V is TRBV18 and J is TRBJ2-5; D is perhaps TRBD2 (6 bases). V was clipped by 5 bases and J by 5 bases, with 18 bases between them. Germline CDR1 and CDR2: KGHSH and LQKENI. This CDR3 region has 15 residues. The CDR3: CASSAGPRTRETQYF. CDR3 bases: TGTGCCAGCTCAGCGGGACCCCGGACCAGGGAGACCCAGTACTTC.

This chain links TRBV27 with TRBJ1-6, with D possibly TRBD1 on 6 matching bases. This CDR3 has 18 residues. Per germline, CDR1 MNHEY and CDR2 SMNVEV (reference sequence). Between the trimmed V and J ends, which lost 1 base and 5 bases, there was a span of 18 bases. In DNA, the CDR3 is TGTGCCAGCAGTTTATATCTCAGGGGAGAGGATCATAATTCACCCCTCCACTTT. This encodes CASSLYLRGEDHNSPLHF.

The rearrangement links TRBV19 to TRBJ1-4; TRBD1 aligns across 7 bases. V shed 3 bases and J 1 base; nucleotides not matched to a gene: 11. The germline gives CDR1 LNHDA, CDR2 SQIVND (reference sequence). CDR3 length: 18 amino acids. CDR3 coding DNA: TGTGCCAGTAGTATCTTCGCCAGGGGGTCACGAACTAATGAAAAACTGTTTTTT. This sequence encodes CASSIFARGSRTNEKLFF.

CDR3 nucleotide sequence: TGTGCCAGCGTCTACAGTGCTAATGAAAAACTGTTTTTT. Translation gives CASVYSANEKLFF. The J gene is TRBJ1-4, the V gene TRBV6-5; D ambiguous. Per the germline V gene, CDR1 is MNHEY and CDR2 is SVGAGI. The V and J ends lost 8 bases and 3 bases respectively, with 10 bases between them. The length of the CDR3 is 13 residues.

V is TRBV16 and J is TRBJ1-1; the match to TRBD1 covers 9 bases. Germline-derived CDR1 and CDR2 are KGHSY and FQNENV. The CDR3 is made up of 14 amino acids. Germline trimming cut 0 bases from V and 12 bases from J; bases unmatched to any gene: 8. CDR3 sequence (DNA): TGTGCCAGCAGCCAATCCCAGGGACAGGGTAAACCTTTCTTT. This translates into CASSQSQGQGKPFF.

The chain carries TRBV28 and TRBJ2-2; D remains ambiguous. This CDR3 region has 14 residues. V lost 3 bases and J lost 1, with 6 bases in between. Germline V lookup: CDR1 MDHEN, CDR2 SYDVKM. The CDR3 sequence: CASSFTWNTGELFF. DNA of the CDR3: TGTGCCAGCAGTTTTACTTGGAACACCGGGGAGCTGTTTTTT.

J is TRBJ1-2 and V is TRBV28, with D possibly TRBD1 on 6 matching bases. The CDR3 contains 16 residues. Germline V gene sequence: CDR1 MDHEN, CDR2 SYDVKM. The ends were cut back, 6 bases at V and 7 bases at J, with 24 bases in the middle. The CDR3 nucleotides read TGTGCCAGCAGCGAATCACAGGGTCGGGGCCATCGTGGCTACACCTTC. Amino acids: CASSESQGRGHRGYTF.

The chain links TRBV5-1 to TRBJ2-7, with D maybe TRBD1 (6 bases). The CDR3 covers 14 residues. Germline lookup yields CDR1 SGHRS and CDR2 YFSETQ. Deletions cut 0 bases from V and 5 bases from J, with 12 bases between. DNA for the CDR3: TGCGCCAGCAGCTTGGGTGACAGGCTCAACGAGCAGTACTTC. This codes for CASSLGDRLNEQYF.

The rearrangement uses TRBV28 and TRBJ1-1; 9 bases line up with TRBD1. This CDR3 comprises 15 residues. The ends lost 5 bases at V and 5 bases at J; junction bases unmatched: 9. In germline, CDR1 is MDHEN, CDR2 SYDVKM. CDR3 coding DNA: TGTGCCAGCAGTCGTCCGACAGGGGGTCGGACTGAAGCTTTCTTT. Translated: CASSRPTGGRTEAFF.

CDR3 DNA sequence: TGTGCCAGCAGTCCCAGGGGGGCCTCCTACAATGAGCAGTTCTTC. Protein sequence: CASSPRGASYNEQFF. This sequence joins TRBV7-8 and TRBJ2-1, with D maybe TRBD1 (7 bases). Looked up from germline, CDR1 is SGHVS and CDR2 is FQNEAQ. Trimming pared 6 bases from V and 0 bases from J, leaving 12 bases between. This CDR3 comprises 15 residues.

The chain joins TRBV5-4 to TRBJ2-2; 10 bases are shared with TRBD2. The V segment lost 1 base and the J segment 4 bases; nucleotides outside the gene matches: 10. Germline V gene data show CDR1 as SGHNT and CDR2 as YYREEE (reference sequence). CDR3 length: 18 amino acids. CDR3 DNA: TGTGCCAGCAGCTTGCCAGCGGGAGGGCCGCGGGGCACCGGGGAGCTGTTTTTT. Translated: CASSLPAGGPRGTGELFF.

The chain joins TRBV30 to TRBJ1-6; no firm D call. Deletions cut 3 bases from V and 7 bases from J, with 7 bases between. The CDR3 covers 12 residues. In germline, CDR1 is GTSNPN, CDR2 SVGIG (reference sequence). CDR3 sequence (DNA): TGTGCCTGGAGAAGGAGCAATTCACCCCTCCACTTT. This encodes CAWRRSNSPLHF.

This clone was observed once. Its ends do not fully match the called genes, so a read error is possible. The V gene is TRBV7-2, the J gene TRBJ2-2, with no clear D. Germline CDR1 and CDR2: SGHTA and FQGNSA. This CDR3 region has 15 residues. In DNA form, the CDR3 reads TGTGCCAGCACCTTAGGGCGGTGGAACACCGGGGAGCTGTTTTTT. Amino acids: CASTLGRWNTGELFF. The whole variable domain, remainder taken from reference TRBV7-2 and TRBJ2-2, is GAGVSQSPSNKVTEKGKDVELRCDPISGHTALYWYRQSLGQGLEFLIYFQGNSAPDKSGLPSDRFSAERTGGSVSTLTIQRTQQEDSAVYLCASTLGRWNTGELFFGEGSRLTVL.

The chain carries TRBV28 and TRBJ2-3; 12 nucleotides line up with TRBD2. Germline lookup yields CDR1 MDHEN and CDR2 SYDVKM. The CDR3 has 17 amino acids. The ends lost 4 bases at V and 4 bases at J; junction bases unmatched: 9. The CDR3: CASSWGLAGGPSDTQYF. The CDR3 DNA reads TGTGCCAGCAGTTGGGGGCTAGCGGGAGGGCCTTCAGATACGCAGTATTTT.